Shown below are 23 T cell receptor beta chains from a single sample sequenced in a study of T cells after yellow fever vaccination (dated by TCRdb to between 2017 and 2020). Reading the label with the study, this specimen's treatment or condition is: live attenuated yellow fever vaccine strain. Libraries were made using 5' RACE. The listed sequencing device is Illumina HiSeq 2500. TCRdb reran the public reads through fastp at Q25 and MiXCR, keeping productive beta chains. Rows are combined by CDR3 protein, so each entry shows the most common genes and DNA. Here the sample has around 590,000 distinct CDR3 sequences; 9% to 15% occur a single time. Of the sample, under 15% is held by the ten largest clones. The starting material was PBMCs, obtained on the day of the yellow fever booster vaccination. The receptors here all came from a man aged 25-40 years who received the YFV17D yellow fever vaccine.

This clonotype was observed at least ten times. This chain uses TRBV15 with TRBJ2-5; D remains unclear. CDR3 length: 13 residues. Germline lookup yields CDR1 LNHNV and CDR2 YYDKDF (reference sequence). With 8 bases removed from V and 3 bases from J, the gap between germline ends came to 13 bases. This CDR3 is CATARLLEETQYF. The DNA of the CDR3 is TGTGCCACCGCTCGCCTTTTAGAAGAGACCCAGTACTTC.

The V and J genes are TRBV4-3 and TRBJ2-7, with D possibly TRBD2 on 5 matching bases. Germline CDR1 LGHNA, CDR2 YSLEER. Deletions cut 2 bases from V and 2 bases from J, with 10 bases between. This CDR3 contains 14 residues. This CDR3 reads CASSQLEGTYEQYF. The CDR3 DNA follows: TGCGCCAGCAGCCAACTTGAGGGAACCTACGAGCAGTACTTC.

This clonotype was seen a handful of times. The rearrangement links TRBV7-2 to TRBJ2-5; tentative D call: TRBD1 (6 bases). CDR1 is SGHTA, CDR2 FQGNSA, per germline. Deletions cut 2 bases from V and 5 bases from J, with 15 bases between. The CDR3 consists of 15 residues. Here the CDR3 DNA reads TGTGCCAGCAGCTTAAGGGGGTTAGGTTGGGAGACCCAGTACTTC. Translation gives CASSLRGLGWETQYF.

The chain uses TRBV7-9 and TRBJ1-5, with a tentative D call TRBD1 (5 bases). The CDR3 runs 13 residues. Trimming took off 6 bases at V and 9 bases at J, with 15 bases between the two ends. CDR1 and CDR2 (germline): SEHNR, FQNEAQ (reference sequence). The CDR3 loop is CASRSDRDGPQHF. The CDR3 DNA sequence: TGTGCCAGCAGATCCGACCGGGACGGGCCCCAGCATTTT.

This chain links TRBV5-1 with TRBJ2-1, with TRBD2 matching over 9 bases. The CDR3 extends over 15 amino acids. V trimming: 6 bases; J trimming: 6 bases; junction bases outside the gene matches: 10. From germline, CDR1 is SGHRS and CDR2 YFSETQ. For the CDR3, the DNA is TGCGCCAGCAATATCCTAGCGGGAAGCATCAATGAGCAGTTCTTC. Its translation: CASNILAGSINEQFF.

A few counts support this clonotype. The chain combines TRBV5-1 with TRBJ2-1; TRBD2 matches 12 bases. Germline trimming cut 2 bases from V and 7 bases from J; bases unmatched to any gene: 7. The germline V gene encodes CDR1 SGHRS and CDR2 YFSETQ. The CDR3 loop spans 16 amino acids. As DNA, the CDR3 is TGCGCCAGCAGCTTAAGGACTAGCGGGAAATCAAATGAGCAGTTCTTC. Amino acids: CASSLRTSGKSNEQFF.

The table lists this clonotype with a few counts. The V and J genes are TRBV30 and TRBJ1-5, with D hard to call. The V and J ends lost 7 bases and 4 bases respectively, with 20 bases between them. Germline values: CDR1 GTSNPN, CDR2 SVGIG (reference sequence). The CDR3 runs to 15 residues. In DNA, the CDR3 is TGTGCCTTTTCGCCGAAATCTACCCAAAATCAGCCCCAGCATTTT. Protein: CAFSPKSTQNQPQHF.

The V and J genes are TRBV2 and TRBJ2-3, with TRBD2 identical over 8 bases. Losses at the gene ends were 7 bases for V and 2 bases for J; bases not matched to a gene: 5. The length of the CDR3 is 14 residues. Germline CDR1 reads SNHLY; CDR2 reads FYNNEI. The chain's CDR3 is CASMRREVTDTQYF. In DNA form, the CDR3 reads TGTGCCAGCATGAGGCGGGAGGTCACAGATACGCAGTATTTT.

This chain links TRBV5-5 with TRBJ2-7; TRBD2 matches at 7 bases. Trimming removed 3 bases from V and 9 bases from J; junction bases left unmatched: 15. From germline, CDR1 is SGHKS and CDR2 YYEKEE (reference sequence). CDR3 size: 15 residues. This CDR3 reads CASSSGRSAGAPQYF. The CDR3 bases are TGTGCCAGCAGCTCGGGGCGGTCGGCGGGAGCTCCGCAGTACTTC.

Details on this clonotype: This could be a read error, since a much larger clone is one nucleotide away. The genes are TRBV20-1 and TRBJ2-1; 11 bases line up with TRBD2. There are 14 residues in the CDR3. The V gene's germline CDR1 is DFQATT and CDR2 SNEGSKA (reference sequence). The chain's CDR3 is CGAPGLAGYNEQFF. CDR3 DNA: TGCGGTGCTCCAGGACTAGCGGGCTACAATGAGCAGTTCTTC.

This clonotype was counted only a few times. The chain employs TRBV13 and TRBJ1-1, with TRBD1 matching 7 bases. The V gene end was trimmed by 0 bases and the J gene end by 4 bases; junction bases not matched to a gene: 8. CDR3 length: 16 amino acids. Germline lookup yields CDR1 PRHDT and CDR2 FYEKMQ (reference sequence). CDR3 loop: CASSLGLITGVTEAFF. CDR3 nucleotide sequence: TGTGCCAGCAGCTTAGGCCTAATAACAGGGGTCACTGAAGCTTTCTTT.

This clonotype was found a few times. The gene calls are TRBV6-5 and TRBJ2-1; TRBD1 matches at 8 bases. The CDR3 sequence is 15 residues long. Germline values: CDR1 MNHEY, CDR2 SVGAGI. V shed 0 bases, J shed 10 bases, and the junction held 8 bases outside the gene matches. The CDR3 spells CASSYSGRGRQEQFF. The CDR3 DNA sequence: TGTGCCAGCAGTTACTCGGGCAGGGGGCGCCAGGAGCAGTTCTTC.

The J gene is TRBJ2-1, the V gene TRBV24-1, with 7 bases identical to TRBD1. V lost 3 bases, J lost 7 bases, and 2 bases stayed unmatched. In germline, CDR1 is KGHDR, CDR2 SFDVKD. The CDR3 is 13 residues long. The CDR3 nucleotides are TGTGCCACCAGTGATCACAGGGGAAATGAGCAGTTCTTC. This translates into CATSDHRGNEQFF.

This clonotype was found a few times. This rearrangement joins TRBV9 to TRBJ1-2, with D uncertain. From germline, CDR1 is SGDLS and CDR2 YYNGEE. This CDR3 comprises 13 residues. The ends were cut back, 4 bases at V and 4 bases at J, with 11 bases in the middle. The CDR3 region is CASSPFISYGYTF. CDR3 bases: TGTGCCAGCAGCCCTTTTATATCCTATGGCTACACCTTC.

The chain has TRBV2 and TRBJ2-1; D tentatively fits TRBD1 or TRBD2 (5 bases each). Trimming removed 8 bases from V and 9 bases from J, with 14 bases in between. This CDR3 has 12 amino acids. Germline CDR1 and CDR2: SNHLY and FYNNEI. CDR3 sequence reads: CASHGALGEQFF. CDR3 DNA: TGTGCCAGCCACGGGGCCCTAGGTGAGCAGTTCTTC.

This chain joins TRBV28 and TRBJ2-7; D unclear. The germline CDR1 and CDR2 sequences are MDHEN and SYDVKM. With 2 bases removed from V and 2 bases from J, the gap between germline ends came to 7 bases. The CDR3 length is 13 residues. Written as DNA, the CDR3 is TGTGCCAGCAGTTTACCGGTTCCCTACGAGCAGTACTTC. Its protein is CASSLPVPYEQYF. Supplemented by reference TRBV28 and TRBJ2-7, the full variable domain reads DVKVTQSSRYLVKRTGEKVFLECVQDMDHENMFWYRQDPGLGLRLIYFSYDVKMKEKGDIPEGYSVSREKKERFSLILESASTNQTSMYLCASSLPVPYEQYFGPGTRLTVT.

This clonotype was counted a few times. V is TRBV20-1 and J is TRBJ1-5, with D tentatively TRBD1 (5 bases). This CDR3 contains 15 residues. Trimming took off 5 bases at V and 0 bases at J, with 14 bases between the two ends. Germline V gene lookup returns CDR1 DFQATT and CDR2 SNEGSKA (reference sequence). CDR3 nucleotide sequence: TGCAGTGCTCCCCCCCTCAGGGATAGCAATCAGCCCCAGCATTTT. Its protein product is CSAPPLRDSNQPQHF.

This clonotype has more than one count but fewer than ten. The chain carries TRBV20-1 and TRBJ2-3; tentative D call: TRBD1 (5 bases). The length of the CDR3 is 14 residues. V shed 5 bases and J shed 1 base, with 13 bases lying between them. Germline CDR1 is DFQATT and CDR2 is SNEGSKA (reference sequence). The CDR3 loop is CSAGLWGGTDTQYF. CDR3 coding DNA: TGCAGTGCTGGGTTGTGGGGCGGCACAGATACGCAGTATTTT.

This chain uses TRBV18 with TRBJ2-7; 10 bases agree with TRBD2. CDR3 length equals 17 residues. Germline trimming cut 3 bases from V and 1 base from J; bases unmatched to any gene: 9. CDR1 is KGHSH and CDR2 is LQKENI in the germline V gene. This CDR3 reads CASSPRLPSGSSYEQYF. Written as DNA, the CDR3 is TGTGCCAGCTCACCTCGGCTCCCTAGCGGGAGTTCCTACGAGCAGTACTTC. The entire variable domain, with the rest obtained from reference TRBV18 and TRBJ2-7, is as follows: NAGVMQNPRHLVRRRGQEARLRCSPMKGHSHVYWYRQLPEEGLKFMVYLQKENIIDESGMPKERFSAEFPKEGPSILRIQQVVRGDSAAYFCASSPRLPSGSSYEQYFGPGTRLTVT.

The chain combines TRBV18 with TRBJ2-1; D not resolved. CDR3 length: 17 amino acids. Per germline, CDR1 KGHSH and CDR2 LQKENI. With 0 bases removed from V and 0 bases from J, the gap between germline ends came to 12 bases. The CDR3, as DNA: TGTGCCAGCTCACCACCGTGGAGAGCAAGCTCCTACAATGAGCAGTTCTTC. This translates into CASSPPWRASSYNEQFF.

This clonotype was counted ten times or more. DNA of the CDR3: TGCAGTGCTTCAAATAGCAATCAGCCCCAGCATTTT. It specifies CSASNSNQPQHF. The rearrangement joins TRBV20-1 to TRBJ1-5; D uncertain. Trimming removed 5 bases at V and 0 bases at J, with 5 bases between. The CDR3 extends over 12 amino acids. The germline gives CDR1 DFQATT, CDR2 SNEGSKA (reference sequence).

CDR3 in DNA: TGTGCCAGCAGCCCAGCAGAGGGGACAGCGACGTTGGAGCAGTACTTC. Its translation is CASSPAEGTATLEQYF. This chain joins TRBV11-2 and TRBJ2-7; 7 positions match TRBD1. The germline V gene encodes CDR1 SGHAT and CDR2 FQNNGV. The junction had 17 bases not matched to a gene; V was cut back by 5 bases and J by 7 bases. The CDR3 has 16 residues.

This clonotype showed up just once. The chain links TRBV12-3 or TRBV12-4 to TRBJ2-7; 15 nucleotides match TRBD2. The CDR3 spans 20 residues. The J segment lost 7 bases and the V segment lost 3 bases, leaving 19 bases of the junction unmatched. CDR3 residues: CASSFRAGTSGRSARGEQYF. CDR3 coding DNA: TGTGCCAGCAGTTTTCGGGCAGGGACTAGCGGGAGGTCAGCTCGAGGAGAGCAGTACTTC.